This TCR beta chain was observed in a study of T cell responses to AZD1222 COVID-19 vaccine. In this sample, this clone turned up once. The target antigen is unknown. The junction had 7 bases not matched to a gene; V was cut back by 8 bases and J by 1 base. There are 14 residues in the CDR3. Germline V gives CDR1 MNHEY, CDR2 SVGAGI. Study-wide findings and caveats: There were repertoire samples only from the period after the peak T cell response.

Clones were sequenced by immunoSEQ multiplex PCR, and TCRdb holds only the in-frame ones, with some missing. The sample has about 93,000 clones, 85% to 90% seen once. The chain uses TRBV6-5 and TRBJ2-5; 7 nucleotides align to TRBD1. The starting material was peripheral blood, obtained on day 0 of MenACWY control vaccination. The source of this sequence is an adult in good health. The CDR3 DNA reads TGTGCCAGCCTTACAGGGGTACTCCAAGAGACCCAGTACTTC. This translates into CASLTGVLQETQYF.